This passage covers 2 T cell receptor beta chains from one sample sequenced in a study of regulatory T cells in long-lasting Graves disease. Specified time point: persistent/refractory GD, antithyroid drugs over 5 years with positive TRAb. After RNA was extracted from PBMCs, the TCR library was made from it. Sequencing libraries for TCR beta were prepared with iRepertoire HTBI primers and Arm-PCR of CDR3 regions. TCRdb processed the multiplex PCR reads anew with MiXCR; each CDR3 protein has one entry. The repertoire holds approximately 400,000 distinct CDR3 sequences, with approximately 25% as singletons. The specimen comprised peripheral blood mononuclear cells (PBMCs), sampled when the disease was refractory, from a patient treated with antithyroid drugs. Every receptor here comes from a woman aged 40 to 55 with Graves disease.

The chain recombines TRBV2 with TRBJ2-5, with 10 positions matching TRBD2. Germline V gene lookup returns CDR1 SNHLY and CDR2 FYNNEI. The CDR3 is made up of 15 amino acids. The junction had 6 bases not matched to a gene; V was cut back by 6 bases and J by 2 bases. CDR3 bases: TGTGCCAGCAGCACCGGGACTAGCGTTCAAGAGACCCAGTACTTC. It is translated as CASSTGTSVQETQYF.

This clonotype was observed a few times. The V gene is TRBV20-1, the J gene TRBJ2-7, with 8 bases matching TRBD2. The CDR3 totals 13 residues. CDR1 is DFQATT, CDR2 SNEGSKA, per germline (reference sequence). Trimming at V came to 7 bases and at J to 5 bases, leaving 10 bases not matched to a gene. CDR3 sequence reads: CSVRAGVNDEQYF. CDR3 in DNA: TGCAGTGTGCGAGCGGGAGTGAACGACGAGCAGTACTTC.